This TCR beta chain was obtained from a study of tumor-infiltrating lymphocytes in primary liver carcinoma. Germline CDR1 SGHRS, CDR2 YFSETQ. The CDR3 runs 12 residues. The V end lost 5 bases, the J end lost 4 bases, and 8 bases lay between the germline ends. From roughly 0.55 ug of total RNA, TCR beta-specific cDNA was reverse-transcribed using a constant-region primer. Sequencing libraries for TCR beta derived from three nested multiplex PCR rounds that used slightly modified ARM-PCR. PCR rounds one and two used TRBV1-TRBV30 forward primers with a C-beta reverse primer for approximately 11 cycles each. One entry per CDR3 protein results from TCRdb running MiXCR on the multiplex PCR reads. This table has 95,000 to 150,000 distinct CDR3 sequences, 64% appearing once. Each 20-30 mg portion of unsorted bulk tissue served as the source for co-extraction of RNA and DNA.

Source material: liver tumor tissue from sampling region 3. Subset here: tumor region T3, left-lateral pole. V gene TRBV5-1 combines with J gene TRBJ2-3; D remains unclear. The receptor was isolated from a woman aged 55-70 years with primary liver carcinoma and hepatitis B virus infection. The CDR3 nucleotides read TGCGCCAGCAGAGTTTCGGCAGATACGCAGTATTTT. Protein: CASRVSADTQYF.